This T cell receptor beta chain derives from a study of T cells in Graves' hyperthyroidism and ophthalmopathy. RNA transcripts yielded amplified TCR beta CDR3 regions. TCR CDR3 underwent first-round RT-PCR with the HTBI primer set. TCRdb analysed the multiplex PCR reads with MiXCR anew, one entry per CDR3 protein. This sample has 600,000 to 750,000 distinct CDR3 sequences, with roughly 17% found just once. The V gene's germline CDR1 is SGHTA and CDR2 FQGNSA. The V gene lost 2 bases and the J gene lost 6 bases, with 14 bases spanning the gap. The CDR3 loop spans 14 amino acids. Sequencing was performed on blood. The V call is TRBV7-2, the J call TRBJ2-7, with D possibly TRBD1 on 5 matching bases. This sequence was found in a man aged 50 to 60 with Graves' hyperthyroidism. CDR3 protein: CASSLHPGPSEQYF. The CDR3, as DNA: TGTGCCAGCAGCTTACACCCAGGGCCCAGCGAGCAGTACTTC.